This T cell receptor (beta chain) was documented in a study of shared clonotypes between healthy human individuals. J lost 7 bases, V lost 2 bases, and 5 bases had no gene match. Germline values: CDR1 SGHRS, CDR2 YFSETQ. The CDR3 runs 15 residues. This clone was counted a single time. TCRdb's copy holds only in-frame clones and misses some; the assay was immunoSEQ multiplex PCR. The data contain over a million clones, roughly 74% of them singletons. The origin of this receptor is a man between 18 and 29 years old in good health. Some clones in this sample may be carry-over from other donors' samples. The chain couples TRBV5-1 to TRBJ1-4, with 10 bases lining up with TRBD1. Sequenced: memory CD4+ T cells from PBMCs. The subset here: CD45RA-negative fraction. CDR3 residues: CASSFTGTGVEKLFF. In DNA form, the CDR3 reads TGCGCCAGCAGCTTTACCGGGACAGGGGTTGAAAAACTGTTTTTT.